Listed below are T cell receptor beta chains from one sample, sequenced in a study of T-cell reconstitution after alpha-beta-depleted transplantation in children. TCRdb itself ran the PCR reads through MiXCR, one entry per CDR3 protein. In the table there are about 190,000 distinct CDR3 sequences, 6% to 7% of which are singletons. The material sequenced was PBMCs from the stem cell graft donor, taken from the stem cell graft. These receptor sequences come from a human donor who donated a stem cell graft to a child with Wiskott-Aldrich syndrome. Each CDR3 is given with its conserved first and last residue. Part of the rows lack a size; the others show once, few, many or a class for expanded clones.

v_call,clone_size,j_call,cdr3_aa
TRBV5-1,NA,TRBJ1-3,CASSLGNRVGPGNTIYF
TRBV7-8,NA,TRBJ2-5,CASSSSRLRAQETQYF
TRBV19,NA,TRBJ2-2,CASSLGINTGELFF
TRBV20-1,many,TRBJ2-7,CSALPGQGADEQYF
TRBV7-8,many,TRBJ2-2,CASSLRETGELFF
TRBV12-3/TRBV12-4,many,TRBJ1-5,CASSPWTGAHQPQHF
TRBV7-2,NA,TRBJ1-1,CASSTGFFRNTEAFF
TRBV6-6,many,TRBJ1-3,CASRGGAKNTIYF
TRBV7-9,few,TRBJ2-1,CASIPAGGRVLEQFF
TRBV9,many,TRBJ2-1,CASSVGWGEWSYNEQFF
TRBV20-1,many,TRBJ2-3,CSAVRMRGQSTDTQYF
TRBV3-1,few,TRBJ2-4,CASSQLNGAKNIQYF
TRBV10-2,NA,TRBJ2-2,CASSSTYEQYFGPGTRELFF
TRBV5-1,many,TRBJ2-7,CASSLELAGGTEQYF
TRBV24-1,few,TRBJ2-2,CATSDRGARDTGELFF
TRBV7-6,few,TRBJ2-1,CASSLAGDNEQFF
TRBV7-9,many,TRBJ2-7,CASSYSSYEQYF
TRBV14,NA,TRBJ2-1,CASSQVGAGQWQFF
TRBV28,many,TRBJ1-1,CASGLGNTEAFF
TRBV5-1,few,TRBJ2-1,CASSLFDSYEQFF
TRBV20-1,many,TRBJ2-7,CSARVPGSRPYEQYF
TRBV25-1,NA,TRBJ1-5,CASSEVGGTGAQPQHF